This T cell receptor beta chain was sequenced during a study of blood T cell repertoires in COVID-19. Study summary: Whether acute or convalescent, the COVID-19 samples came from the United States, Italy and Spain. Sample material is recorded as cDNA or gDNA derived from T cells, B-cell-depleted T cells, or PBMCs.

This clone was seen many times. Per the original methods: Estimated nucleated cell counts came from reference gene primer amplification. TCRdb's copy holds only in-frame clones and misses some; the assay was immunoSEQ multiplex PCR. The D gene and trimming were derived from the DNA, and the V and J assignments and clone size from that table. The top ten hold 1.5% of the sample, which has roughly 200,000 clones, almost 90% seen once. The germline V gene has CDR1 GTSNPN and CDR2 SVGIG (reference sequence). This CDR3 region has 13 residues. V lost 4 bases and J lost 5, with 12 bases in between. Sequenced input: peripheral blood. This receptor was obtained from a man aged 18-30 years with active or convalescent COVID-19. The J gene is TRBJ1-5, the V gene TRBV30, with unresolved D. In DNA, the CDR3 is TGTGCCTGGACACGAGGGTTGGATCAGCCCCAGCATTTT. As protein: CAWTRGLDQPQHF.